By sample share, the clone carrying this TCR beta chain is medium-sized. As yet, its antigen is unknown. Time point meaning: sample taken at primary tumor resection. Samples were donated by 72 untreated early-stage non-small cell lung cancer patients. Every TCR cDNA molecule carried a tag that served as a unique molecular identifier. From the 5' RACE reads, TCRdb called clonotypes with MiXCR, one entry per CDR3 protein. Of roughly 4,000 distinct CDR3 sequences in the sample, approximately 9% were seen once. The V segment lost 5 bases and the J segment 5 bases; nucleotides outside the gene matches: 6. The germline gives CDR1 MNHEY, CDR2 SMNVEV (reference sequence). CDR3 length equals 14 residues. This sample is drawn from a study of spatial heterogeneity in lung cancer. Study background: Consistently, beta-chain sequences turned up in larger numbers than alpha-chain sequences did. Regarding the study as a whole: For expanded intratumoral alpha and beta TCRs, counts tracked tumor mutation counts. Estimates put coverage of tumor T cells 7% to 8% for alpha and 13% for beta chains.

This sequence was found in a male donor with early-stage non-small cell lung cancer. The chain employs TRBV27 and TRBJ1-1, with 9 bases fitting TRBD1. Source: lung tumor tissue, taken at surgery. The CDR3 is CASSRDRDRTEAFF. The CDR3 nucleotides are TGTGCCAGCAGTCGGGACAGGGATAGGACTGAAGCTTTCTTT.